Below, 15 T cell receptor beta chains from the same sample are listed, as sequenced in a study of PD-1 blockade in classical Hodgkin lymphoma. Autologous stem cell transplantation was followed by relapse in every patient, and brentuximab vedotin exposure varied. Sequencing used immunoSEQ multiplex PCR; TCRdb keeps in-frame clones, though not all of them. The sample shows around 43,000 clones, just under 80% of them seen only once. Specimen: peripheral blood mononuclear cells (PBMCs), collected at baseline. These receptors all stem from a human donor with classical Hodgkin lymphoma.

The DNA for the CDR3 is TGTGCCAGCAGCTTGGATCGACAGGGGGACTCCTACGAGCAGTACTTC. This gives the protein CASSLDRQGDSYEQYF. This sequence joins TRBV5-6 and TRBJ2-7; 9 nucleotides agree with TRBD1. V dropped 0 bases and J dropped 0; count of bases not matched to a gene: 4. Germline V gives CDR1 SGHDT, CDR2 YYEEEE. This CDR3 comprises 16 residues. Supplemented by reference TRBV5-6 and TRBJ2-7, the full variable domain reads DAGVTQSPTHLIKTRGQQVTLRCSPKSGHDTVSWYQQALGQGPQFIFQYYEEEERQRGNFPDRFSGHQFPNYSSELNVNALLLGDSALYLCASSLDRQGDSYEQYFGPGTRLTVT.

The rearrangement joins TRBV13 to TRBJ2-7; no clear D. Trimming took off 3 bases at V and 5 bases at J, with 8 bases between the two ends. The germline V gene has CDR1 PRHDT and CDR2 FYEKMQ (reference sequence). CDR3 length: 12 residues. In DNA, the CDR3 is TGTGCCAGCAGCTTCCACGTTCACGAGCAGTACTTC. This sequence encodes CASSFHVHEQYF.

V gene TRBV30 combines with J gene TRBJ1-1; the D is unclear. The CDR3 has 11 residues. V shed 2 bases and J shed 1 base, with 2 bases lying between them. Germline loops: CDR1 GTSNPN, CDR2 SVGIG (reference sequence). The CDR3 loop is CAWSRNTEAFF. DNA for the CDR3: TGTGCCTGGAGTAGGAACACTGAAGCTTTCTTT.

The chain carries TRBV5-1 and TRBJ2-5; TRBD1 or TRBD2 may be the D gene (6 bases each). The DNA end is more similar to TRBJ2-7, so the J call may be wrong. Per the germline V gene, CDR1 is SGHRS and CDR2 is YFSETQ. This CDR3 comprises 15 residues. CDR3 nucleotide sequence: TGCGCCAGCAGCTCCGGTCCGGGGGCTTCCTACGAGCAGTACTTC. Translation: CASSSGPGASYEQYF.

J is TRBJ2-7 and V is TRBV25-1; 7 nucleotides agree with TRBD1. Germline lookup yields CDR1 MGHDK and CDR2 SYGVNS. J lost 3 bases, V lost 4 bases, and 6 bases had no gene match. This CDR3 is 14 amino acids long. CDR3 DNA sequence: TGTGCCAGCAGTGGCCGGACAGGCGGCTACGAGCAGTACTTC. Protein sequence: CASSGRTGGYEQYF.

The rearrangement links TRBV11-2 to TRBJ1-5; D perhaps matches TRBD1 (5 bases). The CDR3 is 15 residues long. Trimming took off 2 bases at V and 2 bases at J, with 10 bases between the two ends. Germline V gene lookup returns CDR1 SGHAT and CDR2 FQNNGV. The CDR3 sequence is CASSLTTAGNQPQHF. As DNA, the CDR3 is TGTGCCAGCAGCTTAACGACAGCGGGCAATCAGCCCCAGCATTTT.

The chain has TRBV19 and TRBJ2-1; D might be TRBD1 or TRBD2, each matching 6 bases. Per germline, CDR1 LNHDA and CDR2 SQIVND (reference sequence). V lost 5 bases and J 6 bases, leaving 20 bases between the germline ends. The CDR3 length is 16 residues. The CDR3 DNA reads TGTGCCAGTAGTCCCGAGGGGGGACATAAGGCCAATGAGCAGTTCTTC. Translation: CASSPEGGHKANEQFF.

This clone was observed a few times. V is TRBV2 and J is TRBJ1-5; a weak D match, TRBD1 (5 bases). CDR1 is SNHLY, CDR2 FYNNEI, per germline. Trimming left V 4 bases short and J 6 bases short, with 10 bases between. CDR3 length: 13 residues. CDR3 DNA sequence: TGTGCCAGCAGTGCGGGGACCGGTCAGCCCCAGCATTTT. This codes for CASSAGTGQPQHF.

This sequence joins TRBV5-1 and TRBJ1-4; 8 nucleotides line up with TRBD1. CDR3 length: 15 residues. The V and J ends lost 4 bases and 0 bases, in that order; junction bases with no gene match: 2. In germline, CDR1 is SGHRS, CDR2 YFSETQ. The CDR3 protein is CASSPTGATNEKLFF. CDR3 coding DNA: TGCGCCAGCAGCCCGACAGGGGCAACTAATGAAAAACTGTTTTTT.

The CDR3 protein is CASSLALRGPRDTQYF. In nucleotides, the CDR3 is TGTGCCAGCAGCTTAGCGTTAAGGGGGCCGAGGGATACGCAGTATTTT. The gene calls are TRBV7-2 and TRBJ2-3; TRBD1 aligns across 7 bases. V lost 0 bases to trimming and J lost 6 bases; unmatched junction nucleotides: 9. CDR3 size: 16 residues. Germline V gives CDR1 SGHTA, CDR2 FQGNSA.

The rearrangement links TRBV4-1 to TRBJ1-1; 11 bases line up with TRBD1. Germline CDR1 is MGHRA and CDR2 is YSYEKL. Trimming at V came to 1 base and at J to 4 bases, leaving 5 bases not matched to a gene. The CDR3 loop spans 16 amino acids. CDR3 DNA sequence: TGCGCCAGCAGCCAAGGGGGTGGGACAGGGGGCACTGAAGCTTTCTTT. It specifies CASSQGGGTGGTEAFF.

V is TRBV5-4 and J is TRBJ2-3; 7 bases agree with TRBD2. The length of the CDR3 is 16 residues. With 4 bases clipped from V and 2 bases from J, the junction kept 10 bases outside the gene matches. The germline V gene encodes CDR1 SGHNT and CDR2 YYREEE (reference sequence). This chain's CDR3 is CASSPVWGGTTDTQYF. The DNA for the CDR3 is TGTGCCAGCAGCCCCGTGTGGGGGGGTACCACAGATACGCAGTATTTT.

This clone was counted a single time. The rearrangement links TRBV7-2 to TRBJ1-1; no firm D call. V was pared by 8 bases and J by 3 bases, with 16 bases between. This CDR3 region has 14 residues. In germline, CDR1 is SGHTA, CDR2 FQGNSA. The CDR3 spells CASGRGETDTEAFF. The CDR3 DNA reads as TGTGCCAGCGGGCGTGGGGAAACGGACACTGAAGCTTTCTTT. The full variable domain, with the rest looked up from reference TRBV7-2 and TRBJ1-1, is GAGVSQSPSNKVTEKGKDVELRCDPISGHTALYWYRQSLGQGLEFLIYFQGNSAPDKSGLPSDRFSAERTGGSVSTLTIQRTQQEDSAVYLCASGRGETDTEAFFGQGTRLTVV.

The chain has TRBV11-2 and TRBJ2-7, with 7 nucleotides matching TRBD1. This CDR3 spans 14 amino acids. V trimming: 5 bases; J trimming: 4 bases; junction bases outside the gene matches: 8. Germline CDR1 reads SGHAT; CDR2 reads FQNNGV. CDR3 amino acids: CASSIWGRGYEQYF. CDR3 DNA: TGTGCCAGCAGCATATGGGGCAGGGGGTACGAGCAGTACTTC.

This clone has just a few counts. The CDR3 sequence is CASSYGREGTEAFF. The CDR3 nucleotides are TGTGCCAGCAGTTACGGGCGTGAGGGGACTGAAGCTTTCTTT. The chain carries TRBV6-5 and TRBJ1-1; TRBD1 might be the D (5 bases). The CDR3 runs 14 residues. Germline V gene lookup returns CDR1 MNHEY and CDR2 SVGAGI. Trimming cost V 2 bases and J 5 bases, with 12 bases left between them.